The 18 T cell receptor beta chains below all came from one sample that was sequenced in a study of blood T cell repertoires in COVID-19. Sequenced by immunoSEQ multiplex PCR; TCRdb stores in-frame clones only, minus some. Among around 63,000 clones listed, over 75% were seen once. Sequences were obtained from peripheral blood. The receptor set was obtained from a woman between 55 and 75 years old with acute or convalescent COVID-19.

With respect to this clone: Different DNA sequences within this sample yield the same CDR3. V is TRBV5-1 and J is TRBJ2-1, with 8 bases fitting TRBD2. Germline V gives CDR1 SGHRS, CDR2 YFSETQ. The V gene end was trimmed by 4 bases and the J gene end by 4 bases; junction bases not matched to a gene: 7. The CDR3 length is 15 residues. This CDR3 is CASSPGGTGYNEQFF. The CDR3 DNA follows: TGCGCCAGCAGCCCGGGGGGGACTGGGTACAATGAGCAGTTCTTC.

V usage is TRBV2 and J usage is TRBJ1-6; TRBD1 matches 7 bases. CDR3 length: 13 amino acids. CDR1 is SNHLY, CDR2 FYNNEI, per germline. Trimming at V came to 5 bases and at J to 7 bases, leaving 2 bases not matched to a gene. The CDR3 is CASSWTGNSPLHF. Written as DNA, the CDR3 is TGTGCCAGCAGTTGGACAGGAAATTCACCCCTCCACTTT.

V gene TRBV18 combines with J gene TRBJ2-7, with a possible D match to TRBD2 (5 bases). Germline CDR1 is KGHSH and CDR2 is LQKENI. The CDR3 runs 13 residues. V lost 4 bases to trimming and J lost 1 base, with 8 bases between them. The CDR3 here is CASSQGVSYEQYV. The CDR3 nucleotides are TGTGCCAGCTCACAGGGAGTGTCCTACGAGCAGTACGTC.

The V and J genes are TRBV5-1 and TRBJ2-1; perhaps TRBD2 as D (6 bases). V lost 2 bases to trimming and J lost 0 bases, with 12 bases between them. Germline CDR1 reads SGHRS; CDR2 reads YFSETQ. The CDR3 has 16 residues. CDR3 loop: CASSFVRGSSYNEQFF. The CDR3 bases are TGCGCCAGCAGCTTCGTTCGGGGGAGCTCCTACAATGAGCAGTTCTTC.

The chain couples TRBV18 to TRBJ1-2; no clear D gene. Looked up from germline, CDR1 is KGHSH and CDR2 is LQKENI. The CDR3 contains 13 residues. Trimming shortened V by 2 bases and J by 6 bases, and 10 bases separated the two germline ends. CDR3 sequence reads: CASSPNARDGYTF. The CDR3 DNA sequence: TGTGCCAGCTCACCAAACGCTCGGGATGGCTACACCTTC.

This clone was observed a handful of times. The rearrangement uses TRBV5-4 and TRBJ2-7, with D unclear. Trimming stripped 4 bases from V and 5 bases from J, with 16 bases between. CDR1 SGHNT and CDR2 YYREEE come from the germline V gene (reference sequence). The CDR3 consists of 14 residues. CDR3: CASSPGPAVDEQYV. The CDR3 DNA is TGTGCCAGCAGCCCTGGCCCGGCGGTAGACGAGCAGTACGTC.

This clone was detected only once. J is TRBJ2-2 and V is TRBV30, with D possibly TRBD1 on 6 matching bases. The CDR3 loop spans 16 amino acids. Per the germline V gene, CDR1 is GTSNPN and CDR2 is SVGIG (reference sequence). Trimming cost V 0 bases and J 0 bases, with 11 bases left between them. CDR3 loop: CAWSVLGQSNTGELFF. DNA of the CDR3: TGTGCCTGGAGTGTACTAGGACAGTCGAACACCGGGGAGCTGTTTTTT.

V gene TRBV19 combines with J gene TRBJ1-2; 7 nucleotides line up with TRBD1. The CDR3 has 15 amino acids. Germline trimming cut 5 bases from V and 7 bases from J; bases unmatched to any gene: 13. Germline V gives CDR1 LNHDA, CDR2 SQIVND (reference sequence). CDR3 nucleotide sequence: TGTGCCAGTAGTGTCGAACTACAGGGGTCGAGTGGCTACACCTTC. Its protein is CASSVELQGSSGYTF.

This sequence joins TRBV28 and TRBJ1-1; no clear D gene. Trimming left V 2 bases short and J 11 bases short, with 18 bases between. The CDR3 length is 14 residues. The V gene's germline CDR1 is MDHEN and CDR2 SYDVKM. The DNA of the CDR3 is TGTGCCAGCAGTTTAGGGCTCCCCAATTATGCGGCTTTCTTT. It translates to CASSLGLPNYAAFF.

CDR3 in DNA: TGTGCCAGCAGCTCGACCGGGCCATCGGGAGGCTACACCTTC. It yields the protein CASSSTGPSGGYTF. The V and J genes are TRBV6-6 and TRBJ1-2; D gene unclear. Germline CDR1 MNHNY, CDR2 SVGAGI (reference sequence). Trimming stripped 6 bases from V and 8 bases from J, with 19 bases between. CDR3 size: 14 residues.

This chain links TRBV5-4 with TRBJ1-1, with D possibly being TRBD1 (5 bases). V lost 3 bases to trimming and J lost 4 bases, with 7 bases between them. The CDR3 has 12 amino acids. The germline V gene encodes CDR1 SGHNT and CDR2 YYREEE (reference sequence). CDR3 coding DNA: TGTGCCAGCAGCTCCGGGGGCACTGAAGCTTTCTTT. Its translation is CASSSGGTEAFF.

The CDR3: CASSTPGGTGELFF. CDR3 nucleotide sequence: TGCGCCAGCAGCACACCAGGGGGCACCGGGGAGCTGTTTTTT. J is TRBJ2-2 and V is TRBV5-1; 7 nucleotides line up with TRBD1. Trimming took 4 bases from V and 4 from J; bases not matched to a gene: 4. The germline CDR1 and CDR2 sequences are SGHRS and YFSETQ. The CDR3 is 14 amino acids.

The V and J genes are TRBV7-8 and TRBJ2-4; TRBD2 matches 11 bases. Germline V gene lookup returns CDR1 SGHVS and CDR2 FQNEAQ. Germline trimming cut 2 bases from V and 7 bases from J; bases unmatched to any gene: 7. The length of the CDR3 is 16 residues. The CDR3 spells CASSLLSGGAYNIQYF. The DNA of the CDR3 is TGTGCCAGCAGCTTACTTAGCGGGGGGGCCTATAACATTCAGTACTTC.

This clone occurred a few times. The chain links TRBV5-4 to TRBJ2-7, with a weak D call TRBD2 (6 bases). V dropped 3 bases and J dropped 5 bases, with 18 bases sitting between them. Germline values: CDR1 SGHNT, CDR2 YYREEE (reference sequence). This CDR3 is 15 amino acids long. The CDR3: CASSSQAGTGHEQYV. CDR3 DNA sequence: TGTGCCAGCAGCTCTCAAGCAGGGACTGGGCACGAGCAGTACGTC.

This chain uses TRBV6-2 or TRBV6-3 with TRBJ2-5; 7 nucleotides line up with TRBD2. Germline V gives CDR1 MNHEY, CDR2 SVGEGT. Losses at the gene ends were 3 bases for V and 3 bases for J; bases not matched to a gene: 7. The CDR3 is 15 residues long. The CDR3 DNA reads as TGTGCCAGCAGTTATCCCCGGGACTACAAAGAGACCCAGTACTTC. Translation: CASSYPRDYKETQYF.

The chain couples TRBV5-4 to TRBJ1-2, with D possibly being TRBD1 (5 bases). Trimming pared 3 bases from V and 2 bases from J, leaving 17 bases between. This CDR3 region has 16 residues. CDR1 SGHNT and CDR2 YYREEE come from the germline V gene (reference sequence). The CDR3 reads CASSSPGDSRNYGYTF. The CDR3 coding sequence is TGTGCCAGCAGCTCCCCCGGTGACAGCCGAAACTATGGCTACACCTTC.

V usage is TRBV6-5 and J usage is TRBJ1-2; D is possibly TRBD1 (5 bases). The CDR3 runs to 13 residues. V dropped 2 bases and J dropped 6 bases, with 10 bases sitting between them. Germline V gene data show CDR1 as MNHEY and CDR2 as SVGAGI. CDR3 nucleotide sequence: TGTGCCAGCAGTTACCGTCAGGGTAATGGCTACACCTTC. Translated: CASSYRQGNGYTF.

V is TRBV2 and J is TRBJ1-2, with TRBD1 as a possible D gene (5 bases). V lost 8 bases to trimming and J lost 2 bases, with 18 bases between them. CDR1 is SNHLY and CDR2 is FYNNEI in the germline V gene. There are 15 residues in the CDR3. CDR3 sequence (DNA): TGTGCCAGCCGTATGCTACAGGCGGCGAACTATGGCTACACCTTC. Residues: CASRMLQAANYGYTF. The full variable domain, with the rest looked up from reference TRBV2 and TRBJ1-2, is EPEVTQTPSHQVTQMGQEVILRCVPISNHLYFYWYRQILGQKVEFLVSFYNNEISEKSEIFDDQFSVERPDGSNFTLKIRSTKLEDSAMYFCASRMLQAANYGYTFGSGTRLTVV.